The next 10 T cell receptor beta chains were all read from a single sample in a study of vaccination and CD4 T cells after COVID-19. Sequence data for DNA of cultured CD4+ T cells were generated by the Oncomine TCR Beta short-read assay. From the PCR reads, TCRdb called clonotypes with MiXCR, one entry per CDR3 protein. The table includes roughly 7,000 distinct CDR3 sequences, approximately 48% detected once. For these TCRs, the target antigens are not known. Treatment of the sample: roughly 11-day PBMC culture with coronavirus spike peptide pools or control peptides (ViraFEST assay). Unexposed donor CD4+ T cells predated the COVID-19 pandemic, collected 2011-2018. Input material: CD4+ T cells from blood, cultured in vitro. The receptors come from a human donor in good health.

The CDR3: CASSGPGTGANNEQYF. The CDR3 DNA follows: TGTGCCAGCAGTGGCCCCGGGACAGGGGCTAACAACGAGCAGTACTTC. The genes are TRBV6-1 and TRBJ2-7; 10 nucleotides align to TRBD1. There are 16 residues in the CDR3. CDR1 is MNHNS and CDR2 is SASEGT in the germline V gene. V gave up 4 bases and J gave up 5 bases; unmatched junction bases: 11.

The rearrangement joins TRBV6-1 to TRBJ1-6; a possible D gene is TRBD1 (5 bases). The CDR3 runs to 14 residues. The V end was cut by 6 bases, the J end by 9 bases, with 15 bases between. Per germline, CDR1 MNHNS and CDR2 SASEGT. CDR3 protein: CASRNGGRGSPLHF. The CDR3 nucleotides are TGTGCCAGCAGGAATGGGGGGAGGGGTTCACCCCTCCACTTT.

Notes on this clonotype: The junction and the germline gene differ at one end; a read error may be behind it. The gene calls are TRBV7-9 and TRBJ1-6; TRBD1 matches at 7 bases. CDR3 length: 17 residues. Germline lookup yields CDR1 SEHNR and CDR2 FQNEAQ (reference sequence). The CDR3 sequence is CASRLGRGLGSDSPLHF. As DNA, the CDR3 is TGTGCCAGCAGGTTAGGGAGGGGGCTTGGCTCGGATTCACCCCTCCACTTT. Variable domain in full (rest from reference TRBV7-9 and TRBJ1-6): DTGVSQNPRHKITKRGQNVTFRCDPISEHNRLYWYRQTLGQGPEFLTYFQNEAQLEKSRLLSDRFSAERPKGSFSTLEIQRTEQGDSAMYLCASRLGRGLGSDSPLHFGNGTRLTVT.

This chain links TRBV24-1 with TRBJ2-3; 11 bases fit TRBD2. After removal of 4 bases from V and 8 bases from J, the junction contained 10 bases not matched to a gene. The CDR3 loop spans 16 amino acids. Germline assignment: CDR1 KGHDR and CDR2 SFDVKD. CDR3 protein: CATSDTIAGGPATQYF. Here the CDR3 DNA reads TGTGCCACCAGTGACACGATAGCGGGGGGGCCGGCTACGCAGTATTTT.

The chain employs TRBV19 and TRBJ2-2, with 10 bases identical to TRBD1. Unmatched junction bases numbered 2, after V lost 6 bases and J lost 4 bases. This CDR3 comprises 14 residues. Germline V CDR1 and CDR2: LNHDA, SQIVND (reference sequence). The CDR3 region has the DNA TGTGCCAGTAGCAGGACAGGGGGCACCGGGGAGCTGTTTTTT. Translating gives CASSRTGGTGELFF.

The chain uses TRBV11-2 and TRBJ1-6; D is unclear. The CDR3 has 13 residues. V lost 5 bases and J 7 bases, leaving 9 bases between the germline ends. The germline gives CDR1 SGHAT, CDR2 FQNNGV. The DNA of the CDR3 is TGTGCCAGCAGCCTAGCCGGGAATTCACCCCTCCACTTT. As protein: CASSLAGNSPLHF.

This clonotype was seen only a few times. In nucleotides, the CDR3 is TGTGCCAGCAGTTTAGTTACGCAGGGGGCTCAAGAGACCCAGTACTTC. Residues: CASSLVTQGAQETQYF. The V call is TRBV28, the J call TRBJ2-5; 8 nucleotides align to TRBD1. Germline CDR1 is MDHEN and CDR2 is SYDVKM. The CDR3 length is 16 residues. With V trimmed by 2 bases and J by 2 bases, 7 bases remained unmatched. The variable domain in full, completed from reference TRBV28 and TRBJ2-5, reads DVKVTQSSRYLVKRTGEKVFLECVQDMDHENMFWYRQDPGLGLRLIYFSYDVKMKEKGDIPEGYSVSREKKERFSLILESASTNQTSMYLCASSLVTQGAQETQYFGPGTRLLVL.

The V call is TRBV5-6, the J call TRBJ2-5, with TRBD2 matching over 8 bases. Trimming at V came to 3 bases and at J to 7 bases, leaving 5 bases not matched to a gene. The CDR3 is 13 residues long. In germline, CDR1 is SGHDT, CDR2 YYEEEE. CDR3 bases: TGTGCCAGCAGCTATAGCGGGGCAGGGACCCAGTACTTC. Translating gives CASSYSGAGTQYF.

The gene calls are TRBV4-1 and TRBJ1-5; D is undetermined. V shed 0 bases and J shed 6 bases, with 12 bases lying between them. This CDR3 comprises 15 residues. The V gene's germline CDR1 is MGHRA and CDR2 YSYEKL. CDR3 nucleotides: TGCGCCAGCAGCCAAGATGGGCCAGGTTTTCAGCCCCAGCATTTT. Translated, it gives CASSQDGPGFQPQHF.

The chain couples TRBV27 to TRBJ1-1; D is unresolved. Germline lookup yields CDR1 MNHEY and CDR2 SMNVEV (reference sequence). The V and J ends lost 2 bases and 5 bases respectively, with 12 bases between them. The CDR3 spans 14 residues. For the CDR3, the DNA is TGTGCCAGCAGTTTACGTTGGGGAGGGACTGAAGCTTTCTTT. Protein sequence: CASSLRWGGTEAFF.